This is a list of T cell receptor beta chains from one sample in a study of cytomegalovirus exposure and HLA in healthy donors. The repertoire was sequenced with immunoSEQ multiplex PCR; TCRdb's copy has only in-frame clones and lacks some. The repertoire has roughly 130,000 clones, just under 80% of them found once; the top ten carry around 1.8%. The sequenced material came from PBMCs. The receptors here all came from a woman in her thirties or forties in good health and CMV-seronegative. Each CDR3 is given with its conserved first and last residue. Fields, in order: D gene, clone size, J gene, CDR3 length, V gene, CDR3 protein, CDR3 DNA. A D gene is named only where the DNA matches it firmly. The listing skips clone size in some rows; elsewhere it reads once, few, many or a size class.

NA	few	TRBJ1-1	15	TRBV2	CASSERGLMNTEAFF	TGTGCCAGCAGTGAAAGGGGGTTGATGAACACTGAAGCTTTCTTT
TRBD1	NA	TRBJ2-3	16	TRBV18	CASSSNRGSSTDTQYF	TGTGCCAGCTCATCGAACAGGGGATCTAGCACAGATACGCAGTATTTT
NA	NA	TRBJ2-2	15	TRBV13	CASSLGRGGTGELFF	TGTGCCAGCAGCTTAGGTAGAGGGGGCACCGGGGAGCTGTTTTTT
NA	few	TRBJ1-4	14	TRBV7-9	CASTKTEQNEKLFF	TGTGCCAGCACCAAGACAGAACAAAATGAAAAACTGTTTTTT
TRBD2	NA	TRBJ2-7	11	TRBV20-1	CSALREWEQYF	TGCAGTGCGCTGCGGGAGTGGGAGCAGTACTTC
NA	NA	TRBJ1-1	14	TRBV21-1	CASSPWAGNTEAFF	TGTGCCAGCAGCCCATGGGCGGGTAACACTGAAGCTTTCTTT
TRBD2	NA	TRBJ2-1	15	TRBV7-6	CASSRTSGSYNEQFF	TGTGCCAGCAGCCGGACTAGCGGGTCCTACAATGAGCAGTTCTTC
NA	NA	TRBJ1-6	17	TRBV21-1	CASSNGQGASYNSPLHF	TGTGCCAGCAGCAACGGACAGGGGGCATCCTATAATTCACCCCTCCACTTT
NA	once	TRBJ1-6	14	TRBV5-8	CASSLPSGQEGLHF	TGTGCCAGCAGCTTACCTTCTGGGCAAGAAGGCCTCCACTTT
NA	NA	TRBJ1-4	14	TRBV7-6	CASSLVPDDEKLFF	TGTGCCAGCAGCTTAGTTCCAGATGATGAAAAACTGTTTTTT
NA	NA	TRBJ2-5	15	TRBV28	CASSLSQGKKQTQYF	TGTGCCAGCAGTTTATCCCAGGGTAAGAAACAGACCCAGTACTTC
NA	NA	TRBJ2-1	11	TRBV15	CATGRGNEQFF	TGTGCCACCGGGCGGGGCAATGAGCAGTTCTTC
NA	NA	TRBJ2-7	12	TRBV29-1	CSVGGAAGEQYF	TGCAGCGTGGGGGGAGCGGCGGGAGAGCAGTACTTC
NA	few	TRBJ1-6	16	TRBV13	CASSLGRGSYNSPLHF	TGTGCCAGCAGCTTAGGTCGCGGGTCCTATAATTCACCCCTCCACTTT
NA	NA	TRBJ1-3	15	TRBV30	CAWSVQSAAGNTIYF	TGTGCCTGGAGTGTACAGTCTGCCGCTGGAAACACCATATATTTT
NA	few	TRBJ2-1	12	TRBV2	CASSDDNNEQFF	TGTGCCAGCAGTGATGACAACAATGAGCAGTTCTTC
NA	NA	TRBJ1-1	12	TRBV6-1	CASIFTGTEAFF	TGTGCCAGCATTTTCACCGGGACTGAAGCTTTCTTT
TRBD2	NA	TRBJ2-1	14	TRBV7-3	CASSLKAGGSEQFF	TGTGCCAGCAGCTTAAAGGCGGGGGGTAGTGAGCAGTTCTTC
NA	once	TRBJ1-1	14	TRBV27	CASSLGLTVAEAFF	TGTGCCAGCAGTTTAGGGTTGACAGTAGCTGAAGCTTTCTTT
NA	NA	TRBJ1-5	14	TRBV28	CASSAGEGNQPQHF	TGTGCCAGCAGTGCAGGGGAAGGCAATCAGCCCCAGCATTTT
NA	NA	TRBJ1-5	13	TRBV23-1	CASSQSSRRTQHF	TGCGCCAGCAGTCAATCAAGTCGCAGGACTCAGCATTTT
NA	NA	TRBJ1-2	12	TRBV30	CAWSATNYGYTF	TGTGCCTGGAGTGCCACTAACTATGGCTACACCTTC
NA	NA	TRBJ2-7	14	TRBV5-1	CASSFEGGSYEQYF	TGCGCCAGCAGTTTCGAGGGCGGCTCCTACGAGCAGTACTTC
NA	NA	TRBJ1-1	13	TRBV18	CASSTNHGTEAFF	TGTGCCAGCTCTACTAACCATGGGACTGAAGCTTTCTTT
NA	NA	TRBJ2-4	14	TRBV28	CASSLNQAKNSQYF	TGTGCCAGCAGTTTAAACCAAGCCAAAAACAGTCAGTACTTC
TRBD1	NA	TRBJ1-1	15	TRBV28	CASSLFRQGGLGAFF	TGTGCCAGCAGTTTATTCCGACAGGGGGGCCTGGGTGCTTTCTTT
TRBD1	NA	TRBJ2-7	16	TRBV2	CASSTQGAIKSYEQYF	TGTGCCAGCAGTACCCAGGGGGCCATCAAGTCCTACGAGCAGTACTTC
TRBD2	NA	TRBJ2-7	14	TRBV19	CASSETSGSYEQYF	TGTGCCAGTAGTGAGACTAGCGGGAGCTACGAGCAGTACTTC
NA	NA	TRBJ1-3	14	TRBV7-8	CASSLGTSGNTIYF	TGTGCCAGCAGCTTAGGGACATCCGGAAACACCATATATTTT
NA	NA	TRBJ2-5	13	TRBV6-5	CASSPRSGETQYF	TGTGCCAGCAGCCCCCGGTCGGGGGAGACCCAGTACTTC
NA	NA	TRBJ2-1	14	TRBV30	CAWSIWRDYNEQFF	TGTGCCTGGAGTATTTGGAGGGATTACAATGAGCAGTTCTTC